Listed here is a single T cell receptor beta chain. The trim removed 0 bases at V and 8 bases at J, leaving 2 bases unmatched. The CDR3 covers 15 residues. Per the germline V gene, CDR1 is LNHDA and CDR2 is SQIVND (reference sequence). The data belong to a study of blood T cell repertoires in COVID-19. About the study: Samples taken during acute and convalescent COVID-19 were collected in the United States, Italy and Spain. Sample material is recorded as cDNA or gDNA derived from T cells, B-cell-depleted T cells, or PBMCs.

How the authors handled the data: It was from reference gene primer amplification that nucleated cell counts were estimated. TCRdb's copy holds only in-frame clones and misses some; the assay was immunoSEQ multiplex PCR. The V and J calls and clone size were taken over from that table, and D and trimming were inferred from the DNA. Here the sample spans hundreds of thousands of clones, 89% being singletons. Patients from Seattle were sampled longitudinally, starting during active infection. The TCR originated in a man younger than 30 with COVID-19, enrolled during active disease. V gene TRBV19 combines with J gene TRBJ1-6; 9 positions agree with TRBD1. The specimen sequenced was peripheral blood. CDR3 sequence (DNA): TGTGCCAGTAGTATAGAGGGACAGGGACATTCACCCCTCCACTTT. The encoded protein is CASSIEGQGHSPLHF.